This T cell receptor (beta chain) is from a study of cytomegalovirus exposure and HLA in healthy donors. Study results and limitations: Prior analysis indicated that the majority of TCR beta V segments exhibited productivity approximately 87% or approximately 30% of the time. Later analysis identified 15,000 to 20,000 TCR beta sequences associated with HLA alleles, using a false discovery rate threshold of 0.05. Roughly uniform depth of sequencing across donors was assumed in presence/absence analyses.

Everyone who donated was a healthy bone marrow donor. A word on this clone: Its cognate antigen is unknown.

This CDR3 is 13 amino acids long. Unmatched junction bases numbered 7, after V lost 7 bases and J lost 5 bases. Germline V lookup: CDR1 SGHDT, CDR2 YYEEEE. Both 60 Vbeta primers and 13 Jbeta primers went into the PCR. The protocol was immunoSEQ multiplex PCR, while the TCRdb copy is restricted to in-frame clones and leaves out a portion. The table includes 170,000 or so clones, 80% detected once. The receptor comes from a man under 40 in good health and CMV-seropositive. Sequencing used PBMCs. The gene calls are TRBV5-6 and TRBJ1-2; 8 bases fit TRBD1. In DNA, the CDR3 is TGTGCCAGCCGACCGGACAGGGTGTATGGCTACACCTTC. Translation gives CASRPDRVYGYTF.